The 15 T cell receptor beta chains given below trace back to one sample, sequenced in a study of cytomegalovirus exposure and HLA in healthy donors. Primers for the PCR totalled 60 Vbeta and 13 Jbeta. Clones were read by immunoSEQ multiplex PCR, and TCRdb kept only the in-frame ones, dropping some. This table has fewer than 95,000 clones, around 70% appearing once. The sequencing input was PBMCs. The receptors stem from a woman in her thirties or forties in good health and CMV-seropositive.

This clone was recorded a few times. V usage is TRBV5-6 and J usage is TRBJ2-7; TRBD1 matches at 9 bases. Germline loops: CDR1 SGHDT, CDR2 YYEEEE. V gave up 5 bases and J gave up 7 bases; unmatched junction bases: 13. The CDR3 runs to 15 residues. CDR3 amino acids: CASRTGGLGVLEQYF. CDR3 nucleotides: TGTGCCAGCAGGACAGGGGGTTTGGGGGTCCTGGAGCAGTACTTC.

The V gene is TRBV29-1, the J gene TRBJ2-7, with 9 bases identical to TRBD2. Germline values: CDR1 SQVTM, CDR2 ANQGSEA. The CDR3 runs 12 residues. Trimming took 4 bases from V and 6 from J; bases not matched to a gene: 4. This CDR3 is CSVVSGGPEQYF. The CDR3 DNA sequence: TGCAGCGTTGTTAGCGGGGGCCCCGAGCAGTACTTC.

This clone was seen more than once but under ten times. The chain couples TRBV6-5 to TRBJ1-1; D might be TRBD1 (6 bases). Germline assignment: CDR1 MNHEY and CDR2 SVGAGI. CDR3 size: 15 residues. Deletions cut 7 bases from V and 0 bases from J, with 15 bases between. The chain's CDR3 is CASKNSGAMNTEAFF. CDR3 in DNA: TGTGCCAGCAAGAACTCAGGGGCCATGAACACTGAAGCTTTCTTT.

The gene calls are TRBV21-1 and TRBJ2-1; TRBD1, the D gene given by the table, was not confirmed from the DNA. TRBV21-1 is tagged as a pseudogene. This CDR3 comprises 14 residues. The CDR3 loop is CASSKGAVDNEQFF. The CDR3, as DNA: TGTGCCAGCAGCAAGGGGGCCGTGGACAATGAGCAGTTCTTC.

The rearrangement uses TRBV4-1 and TRBJ2-5; TRBD1 matches 9 bases. CDR3 length: 15 amino acids. CDR1 is MGHRA and CDR2 is YSYEKL in the germline V gene. J was trimmed by 5 bases and V by 1 base; bases with no gene match: 5. The CDR3 coding sequence is TGCGCCAGCAGCCAAGTTGGGACAGGGATGGAGACCCAGTACTTC. Translation: CASSQVGTGMETQYF.

The V gene is TRBV4-1, the J gene TRBJ2-1; 8 bases are shared with TRBD2. Looked up from germline, CDR1 is MGHRA and CDR2 is YSYEKL. The CDR3 loop spans 16 amino acids. J lost 9 bases, V lost 1 base, and 11 bases had no gene match. The CDR3 DNA is TGCGCCAGCAGCCAAGGGAGCGGGGGCAAAATAAGTGAGCAGTTCTTC. Its protein is CASSQGSGGKISEQFF.

This clone was seen a handful of times. The chain links TRBV29-1 to TRBJ1-1, with D possibly being TRBD1 (5 bases). The V end was cut by 4 bases, the J end by 4 bases, with 10 bases between. The CDR3 contains 12 residues. CDR1 is SQVTM, CDR2 ANQGSEA, per germline. CDR3 coding DNA: TGCAGCGTTGCTTTGCAGGGCACTGAAGCTTTCTTT. Its translation: CSVALQGTEAFF.

The chain uses TRBV7-9 and TRBJ2-6; perhaps TRBD2 as D (5 bases). CDR3 size: 14 residues. CDR1 is SEHNR and CDR2 is FQNEAQ in the germline V gene (reference sequence). Trimming stripped 5 bases from V and 1 base from J, with 6 bases between. CDR3 region: CASSRGSGANVLTF. The CDR3, as DNA: TGTGCCAGCAGCCGGGGATCTGGGGCCAACGTCCTGACTTTC.

This clone came up a few times. The CDR3 nucleotides read TGTGCCAGCAGCTTAAACCCGGGGTCGAACACTGAAGCTTTCTTT. This codes for CASSLNPGSNTEAFF. This chain uses TRBV11-2 with TRBJ1-1; D is undetermined. Germline V lookup: CDR1 SGHAT, CDR2 FQNNGV. V was cut by 2 bases and J by 1 base, with 11 bases left in between. This CDR3 is 15 amino acids long.

The chain recombines TRBV29-1 with TRBJ1-1, with D perhaps TRBD1 (6 bases). This CDR3 spans 14 amino acids. Germline CDR1 is SQVTM and CDR2 is ANQGSEA. The V end was cut by 5 bases, the J end by 4 bases, with 17 bases between. Here the CDR3 reads CSVSRSGGATEAFF. The CDR3 DNA is TGCAGCGTTTCCCGGAGTGGGGGGGCCACTGAAGCTTTCTTT.

The rearrangement joins TRBV5-1 to TRBJ2-7; TRBD1 aligns across 8 bases. Germline values: CDR1 SGHRS, CDR2 YFSETQ. The CDR3 contains 14 residues. V lost 3 bases to trimming and J lost 3 bases; unmatched junction nucleotides: 5. The CDR3 nucleotides are TGCGCCAGCAGCTCCGGGACAGGCGTCTACGAGCAGTACTTC. This encodes CASSSGTGVYEQYF. Supplemented by reference TRBV5-1 and TRBJ2-7, the full variable domain reads KAGVTQTPRYLIKTRGQQVTLSCSPISGHRSVSWYQQTPGQGLQFLFEYFSETQRNKGNFPGRFSGRQFSNSRSEMNVSTLELGDSALYLCASSSGTGVYEQYFGPGTRLTVT.

The chain has TRBV27 and TRBJ2-5, with 7 nucleotides matching TRBD2. The CDR3 has 16 residues. J was trimmed by 2 bases and V by 5 bases; bases with no gene match: 11. Germline values: CDR1 MNHEY, CDR2 SMNVEV (reference sequence). CDR3 residues: CASSPWDYPSQETQYF. The DNA of the CDR3 is TGTGCCAGCAGTCCCTGGGACTATCCGTCACAAGAGACCCAGTACTTC.

This chain links TRBV5-1 with TRBJ2-7; D gene ambiguous. Trimming cost V 1 base and J 5 bases, with 7 bases left between them. CDR3 length: 12 residues. Germline-derived CDR1 and CDR2 are SGHRS and YFSETQ. CDR3 DNA: TGCGCCAGCAGCTTGAGTCCTAACGAGCAGTACTTC. Translated: CASSLSPNEQYF.

V is TRBV10-3 and J is TRBJ2-1; 10 nucleotides agree with TRBD2. The germline gives CDR1 ENHRY, CDR2 SYGVKD. This CDR3 region has 14 residues. With V trimmed by 9 bases and J by 7 bases, 9 bases remained unmatched. As DNA, the CDR3 is TGTGCCATTCAAGCGGGGGGGCCAGAGAATGAGCAGTTCTTC. It specifies CAIQAGGPENEQFF.

V is TRBV5-1 and J is TRBJ2-1; 9 positions agree with TRBD1. The germline V gene has CDR1 SGHRS and CDR2 YFSETQ. The CDR3 has 15 amino acids. Trimming removed 0 bases from V and 8 bases from J; junction bases left unmatched: 6. CDR3 in DNA: TGCGCCAGCAGCTTGGCGGGACAGGGCATGGATGAGCAGTTCTTC. Translating gives CASSLAGQGMDEQFF.